A single sample is the source of the 17 T cell receptor beta chains below, sequenced in a study of technical replicates of blood from several donors. Clones were sequenced by immunoSEQ multiplex PCR, and TCRdb holds only the in-frame ones, with some missing. The sample contains some 99,000 clones, 95% of which appear only once. The sample comprised T cells isolated from PBMCs. All receptors come from a human donor in good health.

V is TRBV19 and J is TRBJ2-1; perhaps TRBD2 as D (7 bases). V was shortened by 3 bases and J by 10 bases, with 16 bases between the two germline ends. CDR3 length equals 14 residues. Looked up from germline, CDR1 is LNHDA and CDR2 is SQIVND (reference sequence). This CDR3 reads CASSMWGGAGEQFF. The CDR3, as DNA: TGTGCCAGTAGTATGTGGGGGGGGGCCGGGGAGCAGTTCTTC.

This chain uses TRBV2 with TRBJ2-5, with 7 positions matching TRBD1. Germline values: CDR1 SNHLY, CDR2 FYNNEI. The CDR3 spans 14 residues. The V and J ends lost 9 bases and 2 bases, in that order; junction bases with no gene match: 9. Written as DNA, the CDR3 is TGTGCCAGTGAAAGCCGGGACAGTCAAGAGACCCAGTACTTC. Its protein is CASESRDSQETQYF.

The chain has TRBV2 and TRBJ2-7; D perhaps matches TRBD1 (6 bases). In germline, CDR1 is SNHLY, CDR2 FYNNEI. The length of the CDR3 is 10 residues. V was trimmed by 10 bases and J by 6 bases, leaving 10 bases between them. CDR3 sequence (DNA): TGTGCCACCCAGGGGATCGAGCAGTACTTC. Its protein product is CATQGIEQYF.

As to this clone: Other DNA sequences in the same sample also yield this CDR3. The chain employs TRBV5-1 and TRBJ2-5, with TRBD1 matching over 8 bases. The CDR3 consists of 15 residues. Germline assignment: CDR1 SGHRS and CDR2 YFSETQ. V shed 0 bases, J shed 5 bases, and the junction held 6 bases outside the gene matches. The CDR3 DNA sequence: TGCGCCAGCAGCTTGGGCCAGGGGGCGGGTGAGACCCAGTACTTC. It is translated as CASSLGQGAGETQYF.

The chain combines TRBV5-1 with TRBJ2-3; the match to TRBD2 covers 9 bases. Germline-derived CDR1 and CDR2 are SGHRS and YFSETQ. The CDR3 spans 15 residues. V shed 3 bases and J 4 bases; nucleotides not matched to a gene: 6. As DNA, the CDR3 is TGCGCCAGCAGCTCGGGACTAGCCTCCGCAGATACGCAGTATTTT. Translation: CASSSGLASADTQYF.

V gene TRBV18 combines with J gene TRBJ2-7, with 12 nucleotides matching TRBD2. CDR3 length equals 15 residues. J gave up 7 bases and V 0 bases, and 4 bases lay outside the gene matches. CDR1 KGHSH and CDR2 LQKENI come from the germline V gene. As DNA, the CDR3 is TGTGCCAGCTCACCACCGACTAGCGGGAGAGGAGAGCAGTACTTC. Its translation is CASSPPTSGRGEQYF. Using reference TRBV18 and TRBJ2-7 for the parts outside the CDR3, the full variable domain is NAGVMQNPRHLVRRRGQEARLRCSPMKGHSHVYWYRQLPEEGLKFMVYLQKENIIDESGMPKERFSAEFPKEGPSILRIQQVVRGDSAAYFCASSPPTSGRGEQYFGPGTRLTVT.

The chain links TRBV13 to TRBJ1-1, with 12 bases fitting TRBD1. The germline gives CDR1 PRHDT, CDR2 FYEKMQ (reference sequence). Trimming cost V 6 bases and J 2 bases; bases outside gene matches: 7. The CDR3 contains 16 residues. The CDR3 coding sequence is TGTGCCAGCAGTGGGACCGGGACAGGGGGCAACACTGAAGCTTTCTTT. The encoded protein is CASSGTGTGGNTEAFF.

CDR3 in amino acids: CASSPGQGGSYEQYF. The CDR3 coding sequence is TGTGCCAGCAGCCCGGGACAGGGTGGCTCCTACGAGCAGTACTTC. The rearrangement links TRBV2 to TRBJ2-7; TRBD1 aligns across 9 bases. Trimming at V came to 6 bases and at J to 0 bases, leaving 6 bases not matched to a gene. The CDR3 contains 15 residues. Germline V gene lookup returns CDR1 SNHLY and CDR2 FYNNEI.

The J gene is TRBJ2-5, the V gene TRBV5-6; TRBD2 matches 7 bases. CDR1 and CDR2 (germline): SGHDT, YYEEEE. The CDR3 is 14 residues long. J was trimmed by 2 bases and V by 2 bases; bases with no gene match: 3. CDR3 nucleotide sequence: TGTGCCAGCAGCTTCTGGACTAGTCAAGAGACCCAGTACTTC. This encodes CASSFWTSQETQYF.

V is TRBV5-4 and J is TRBJ2-1; TRBD1 matches 8 bases. The length of the CDR3 is 12 residues. With V trimmed by 4 bases and J by 12 bases, 6 bases remained unmatched. The germline V gene has CDR1 SGHNT and CDR2 YYREEE (reference sequence). The CDR3 spells CASSPPGTGQFF. In DNA, the CDR3 is TGTGCCAGCAGCCCCCCTGGGACAGGGCAGTTCTTC.

This chain connects TRBV28 to TRBJ2-1; 9 positions agree with TRBD2. This CDR3 has 17 amino acids. The V and J ends lost 5 bases and 2 bases, in that order; junction bases with no gene match: 10. In germline, CDR1 is MDHEN, CDR2 SYDVKM. CDR3 protein: CASSDLSGSGPYNEQFF. The CDR3, as DNA: TGTGCCAGCAGTGACCTTAGCGGGAGTGGCCCCTACAATGAGCAGTTCTTC.

The J gene is TRBJ2-5, the V gene TRBV4-1; TRBD2 is a possible D gene (6 bases). The CDR3 has 16 residues. CDR1 MGHRA and CDR2 YSYEKL come from the germline V gene. Trimming removed 2 bases from V and 4 bases from J, with 17 bases in between. The CDR3 region is CASSQQAGGAGETQYF. The CDR3 DNA sequence: TGCGCCAGCAGCCAACAAGCGGGCGGGGCCGGAGAGACCCAGTACTTC.

This rearrangement joins TRBV6-5 to TRBJ2-3, with a possible D match to TRBD2 (5 bases). The CDR3 contains 13 residues. Germline V CDR1 and CDR2: MNHEY, SVGAGI. Trimming cost V 4 bases and J 3 bases, with 8 bases left between them. CDR3 nucleotides: TGTGCCAGCAGTTCCAGGAGGACAGATACGCAGTATTTT. Its translation is CASSSRRTDTQYF.

The chain employs TRBV5-4 and TRBJ2-7; 11 bases map to TRBD2. This CDR3 contains 16 residues. The V and J ends lost 0 bases and 1 base, in that order; junction bases with no gene match: 3. The germline V gene encodes CDR1 SGHNT and CDR2 YYREEE (reference sequence). The CDR3: CASSLGGTSGSYEQYF. DNA of the CDR3: TGTGCCAGCAGCTTGGGTGGGACTAGCGGTTCCTACGAGCAGTACTTC.

The chain carries TRBV27 and TRBJ2-2; the match to TRBD1 covers 8 bases. This CDR3 has 15 residues. The V segment lost 6 bases and the J segment 3 bases; nucleotides outside the gene matches: 6. Germline V gives CDR1 MNHEY, CDR2 SMNVEV (reference sequence). The CDR3 DNA reads TGTGCCAGCAGATACGGGACAGGATACACCGGGGAGCTGTTTTTT. Its translation is CASRYGTGYTGELFF.

The CDR3: CATPSRTGNRRNYGYTF. CDR3 nucleotides: TGTGCCACCCCGTCCCGGACAGGGAATCGACGTAACTATGGCTACACCTTC. The chain is built from TRBV2 and TRBJ1-2; the match to TRBD1 covers 8 bases. V lost 10 bases, J lost 1 base, and 17 bases stayed unmatched. The CDR3 runs to 17 residues. The germline gives CDR1 SNHLY, CDR2 FYNNEI.

This chain uses TRBV27 with TRBJ1-2; the D gene is possibly TRBD1 (6 bases). Trimming took 6 bases from V and 4 from J, leaving 18 bases between them. CDR1 and CDR2 (germline): MNHEY, SMNVEV (reference sequence). This CDR3 comprises 15 residues. The CDR3 region is CASRAEARGVYGYTF. The CDR3 nucleotides are TGTGCCAGCAGAGCTGAGGCCAGGGGTGTCTATGGCTACACCTTC.